The 3 T cell receptor beta chains in this list originate from one sample, sequenced in a study of blood T cell repertoires in COVID-19. Data came from immunoSEQ multiplex PCR; TCRdb stores just in-frame clones and leaves some out. The sample includes approximately 340,000 clones, approximately 89% of them seen just once. Input material: PBMCs or T cells enriched from blood (not recorded which). These receptors all stem from a woman aged 40 to 50 who had been exposed to COVID-19.

The genes are TRBV5-4 and TRBJ2-7; 8 bases are shared with TRBD2. The CDR3 totals 15 residues. The V gene end was trimmed by 5 bases and the J gene end by 5 bases; junction bases not matched to a gene: 12. Germline CDR1 SGHNT, CDR2 YYREEE (reference sequence). The CDR3, as DNA: TGTGCCAGCAGTCCGGGGGGGGGTTTGTTACACGAGCAGTACTTC. Its protein is CASSPGGGLLHEQYF.

The rearrangement uses TRBV18 and TRBJ1-1; weak D call: TRBD1 (6 bases). The CDR3 extends over 16 amino acids. V gave up 4 bases and J gave up 1 base, with 16 bases separating them. CDR1 and CDR2 (germline): KGHSH, LQKENI. The CDR3 DNA follows: TGTGCCAGCTCACTTTCAACAGGGAAGTGGAACACTGAAGCTTTCTTT. Its translation is CASSLSTGKWNTEAFF.

The chain is built from TRBV30 and TRBJ1-6, with 10 bases fitting TRBD1. Germline V gene data show CDR1 as GTSNPN and CDR2 as SVGIG (reference sequence). There are 13 residues in the CDR3. The V and J ends lost 5 bases and 7 bases, in that order; junction bases with no gene match: 2. This CDR3 reads CAWQGQGNSPLHF. CDR3 coding DNA: TGTGCCTGGCAGGGACAGGGGAATTCACCCCTCCACTTT.